A single sample gave rise to the 30 T cell receptor beta chains below, sequenced in a study of T cell repertoires in cytomegalovirus infection. The antigens for these receptors are not known. In TCRdb, the reads were re-called with MiXCR into one record per CDR3 protein. Of approximately 990,000 distinct CDR3 sequences listed, approximately 31% were seen once; the top ten hold roughly 12%. Specimen: cultured CD8+ T cells from PBMCs, collected from culture after CMV antigen stimulation. Receptors originate from a human donor in good health (CMV status not recorded). Some clones in this sample may be carry-over from other donors' samples.

Comment on this clonotype: The conserved final phenylalanine or tryptophan is absent from the CDR3, which likely points to a read error. This rearrangement joins TRBV10-3 to TRBJ1-4; D not resolved. The V end lost 5 bases, the J end lost 0 bases, and 10 bases lay between the germline ends. The CDR3 length is 15 residues. The germline V gene has CDR1 ENHRY and CDR2 SYGVKD. Here the CDR3 DNA reads TGTGCCATCAGTTGGGTCAATGCAACTAATGAAAAACTGTTTTCT. Protein: CAISWVNATNEKLFS.

The J gene is TRBJ2-1, the V gene TRBV12-3 or TRBV12-4, with TRBD2 matching over 8 bases. V was clipped by 9 bases and J by 0 bases; unmatched bases: 7. The CDR3 totals 15 residues. CDR3 DNA sequence: TGTGCCAGTGGAACTAGCGGCCGCTCCTACAATGAGCAGTTCTTC. It codes for CASGTSGRSYNEQFF.

This chain joins TRBV7-9 and TRBJ2-7, with a tentative D call TRBD1 (5 bases). This CDR3 is built from 12 residues. From germline, CDR1 is SEHNR and CDR2 FQNEAQ (reference sequence). Trimming took 10 bases from V and 3 from J, leaving 13 bases between them. CDR3 sequence: CATARGYYEQYF. DNA for the CDR3: TGTGCCACCGCAAGGGGATACTACGAGCAGTACTTC.

In this sample, this clonotype turned up a few times. The V gene is TRBV19, the J gene TRBJ2-1, with 10 bases lining up with TRBD1. The germline V gene encodes CDR1 LNHDA and CDR2 SQIVND (reference sequence). Unmatched junction bases numbered 5, after V lost 6 bases and J lost 6 bases. The CDR3 spans 14 residues. The CDR3 sequence is CASRPRTGGNEQFF. In nucleotides, the CDR3 is TGTGCCAGTAGACCTCGGACAGGGGGCAATGAGCAGTTCTTC.

In its sample, this clonotype was seen a few times. The chain combines TRBV6-2 or TRBV6-3 with TRBJ2-1; perhaps TRBD2 as D (5 bases). The CDR3 contains 15 residues. Germline CDR1 is MNHEY and CDR2 is SVGEGT. V was trimmed by 2 bases and J by 4 bases, leaving 12 bases between them. CDR3 DNA sequence: TGTGCCAGCAGTTACAGCCCGGGGATATACAATGAGCAGTTCTTC. It yields the protein CASSYSPGIYNEQFF.

The chain employs TRBV6-2 or TRBV6-3 and TRBJ2-1, with a weak D call TRBD1 (6 bases). CDR1 and CDR2 (germline): MNHEY, SVGEGT. The germline V and J ends were trimmed by 4 bases and 9 bases, with 19 bases remaining between them. The CDR3 has 15 amino acids. Here the CDR3 reads CASSSNPFRGGEQFF. CDR3 bases: TGTGCCAGCAGTTCCAATCCCTTCAGGGGCGGTGAGCAGTTCTTC.

This clonotype was detected only a few times. The chain has TRBV7-9 and TRBJ1-4; D may be TRBD1 (5 bases). The CDR3 covers 14 residues. From germline, CDR1 is SEHNR and CDR2 FQNEAQ (reference sequence). V was trimmed by 2 bases and J by 8 bases, leaving 12 bases between them. CDR3 loop: CASSLSRGDEKLFF. The DNA for the CDR3 is TGTGCCAGCAGCTTAAGTAGGGGAGACGAAAAACTGTTTTTT.

In this sample, this clonotype turned up many times. V usage is TRBV12-3 or TRBV12-4 and J usage is TRBJ2-5, with D unclear. V shed 6 bases and J shed 2 bases, with 16 bases lying between them. The CDR3 spans 15 residues. DNA of the CDR3: TGTGCCAGCAGGAGATCTACTGACTTGCAAGAGACCCAGTACTTC. The encoded protein is CASRRSTDLQETQYF.

This clonotype was seen only a few times. This sequence joins TRBV20-1 and TRBJ2-7; 12 positions match TRBD1. V lost 0 bases to trimming and J lost 2 bases; unmatched junction nucleotides: 5. Germline CDR1 DFQATT, CDR2 SNEGSKA (reference sequence). The CDR3 consists of 16 residues. As DNA, the CDR3 is TGCAGTGCTAGAGACCGGGACAGGGGGCCGGCCTACGAGCAGTACGTC. Amino acid sequence: CSARDRDRGPAYEQYV.

This sequence joins TRBV6-1 and TRBJ2-2; TRBD1 is a possible D gene (6 bases). The CDR3 consists of 16 residues. Germline CDR1 is MNHNS and CDR2 is SASEGT. V lost 8 bases to trimming and J lost 0 bases, with 16 bases between them. For the CDR3, the DNA is TGTGCCAGCGGTCCGGGACAAACACCGAACACCGGGGAGCTGTTTTTT. Residues: CASGPGQTPNTGELFF.

This clonotype was observed a few times. This rearrangement joins TRBV25-1 to TRBJ1-1; D is uncertain. The CDR3 extends over 14 amino acids. V dropped 1 base and J dropped 4 bases, with 10 bases sitting between them. CDR1 and CDR2 from the germline V gene are MGHDK and SYGVNS. For the CDR3, the DNA is TGTGCCAGCAGTGAATTTGCGGGGAGCACTGAAGCTTTCTTT. Translation: CASSEFAGSTEAFF.

The J gene is TRBJ1-2, the V gene TRBV27; D is unresolved. V dropped 6 bases and J dropped 5 bases, with 22 bases sitting between them. Looked up from germline, CDR1 is MNHEY and CDR2 is SMNVEV (reference sequence). The CDR3 runs to 16 residues. DNA of the CDR3: TGTGCCAGCAGCCCTCTCCCCGGACCCACACAATATGGCTACACCTTC. Its protein product is CASSPLPGPTQYGYTF.

The chain uses TRBV7-9 and TRBJ2-6, with D tentatively TRBD2 (5 bases). The V end lost 0 bases, the J end lost 1 base, and 7 bases lay between the germline ends. CDR1 SEHNR and CDR2 FQNEAQ come from the germline V gene (reference sequence). The CDR3 runs to 16 residues. Written as DNA, the CDR3 is TGTGCCAGCAGCTTAGCGCGGGTATCTGGGGCCAACGTCCTGACTTTC. Its protein is CASSLARVSGANVLTF.

This clonotype was recorded a few times. V gene TRBV7-9 combines with J gene TRBJ1-2; weak D call: TRBD1 (6 bases). CDR3 length: 13 residues. CDR1 SEHNR and CDR2 FQNEAQ come from the germline V gene (reference sequence). The germline V and J ends were trimmed by 5 bases and 4 bases, with 11 bases remaining between them. The CDR3 nucleotides are TGTGCCAGCAGCCAAGGGGGGATCTATGGCTACACCTTC. Translating it yields CASSQGGIYGYTF. Full variable domain (rest looked up from reference TRBV7-9 and TRBJ1-2): DTGVSQNPRHKITKRGQNVTFRCDPISEHNRLYWYRQTLGQGPEFLTYFQNEAQLEKSRLLSDRFSAERPKGSFSTLEIQRTEQGDSAMYLCASSQGGIYGYTFGSGTRLTVV.

The V and J genes are TRBV7-6 and TRBJ1-2; D gene ambiguous. Trimming removed 5 bases from V and 6 bases from J, with 16 bases in between. This CDR3 contains 14 residues. CDR1 is SGHVS and CDR2 is FNYEAQ in the germline V gene. The CDR3 DNA sequence: TGTGCCAGCAGCCCCTCCCTGGCACTACATGGCTACACCTTC. Translation: CASSPSLALHGYTF.

This clonotype was seen a few times. V gene TRBV6-5 combines with J gene TRBJ2-1; 9 nucleotides line up with TRBD1. This CDR3 has 15 residues. Trimming cost V 6 bases and J 4 bases; bases outside gene matches: 7. Germline V CDR1 and CDR2: MNHEY, SVGAGI. The CDR3 coding sequence is TGTGCCAGCAGGACCGGGACAGGGTTTTACAATGAGCAGTTCTTC. Its protein product is CASRTGTGFYNEQFF.

The CDR3 bases are TGTGCCAGCAGCTCGACTTCCAATCAGCCCCAGCATTTT. Amino acids: CASSSTSNQPQHF. The chain employs TRBV7-8 and TRBJ1-5; D is uncertain. Germline lookup yields CDR1 SGHVS and CDR2 FQNEAQ. The CDR3 sequence is 13 residues long. With 4 bases removed from V and 3 bases from J, the gap between germline ends came to 7 bases.

This clonotype has only a few counts. Written as DNA, the CDR3 is TGTGCCAGCAGCTTGGAAAGCGGGGGTTACAATGAGCAGTTCTTC. Translating gives CASSLESGGYNEQFF. V is TRBV5-6 and J is TRBJ2-1; 8 nucleotides align to TRBD2. Germline CDR1 SGHDT, CDR2 YYEEEE. J was trimmed by 4 bases and V by 0 bases; bases with no gene match: 3. There are 15 residues in the CDR3.

The V call is TRBV12-3 or TRBV12-4, the J call TRBJ2-5; D is undetermined. The CDR3 contains 12 residues. With 3 bases removed from V and 3 bases from J, the gap between germline ends came to 5 bases. CDR3 nucleotide sequence: TGTGCCAGCAGTTTTGTAAAAGAGACCCAGTACTTC. This encodes CASSFVKETQYF.

The CDR3 DNA is TGTGCCAGCATCCAAAAGGGGGGTACTGCCGGGGAGCTGTTTTTT. It translates to CASIQKGGTAGELFF. This chain connects TRBV12-3 or TRBV12-4 to TRBJ2-2, with D possibly being TRBD1 or TRBD2 (6 bases each). The CDR3 totals 15 residues. The V and J ends lost 7 bases and 6 bases respectively, with 18 bases between them.

The genes are TRBV7-4 and TRBJ2-6; TRBD1 aligns across 8 bases. This CDR3 region has 19 residues. Germline V lookup: CDR1 SGHVT, CDR2 SQSDAQ. V lost 0 bases and J lost 0; bases outside the gene matches: 7. In nucleotides, the CDR3 is TGTGCCAGCAGCTTAGCATCAGGGGGCCCACTCTCTGGGGCCAACGTCCTGACTTTC. Residues: CASSLASGGPLSGANVLTF.

The V and J genes are TRBV4-3 and TRBJ2-3, with D uncertain. The CDR3 length is 17 residues. The V and J ends lost 0 bases and 2 bases respectively, with 15 bases between them. Germline CDR1 LGHNA, CDR2 YSLEER. CDR3: CASSQDPDGYHTDTQYF. The CDR3 nucleotides read TGCGCCAGCAGCCAAGATCCAGATGGATACCACACAGATACGCAGTATTTT.

Ten or more counts support this clonotype. The CDR3 loop reads CASSEGFSGPPDTQYF. The DNA of the CDR3 is TGTGCCAGCAGTGAAGGTTTTAGCGGGCCCCCAGATACGCAGTATTTT. The genes are TRBV6-1 and TRBJ2-3; TRBD2 matches 7 bases. The ends lost 1 base at V and 4 bases at J; junction bases unmatched: 8. This CDR3 contains 16 residues. Per germline, CDR1 MNHNS and CDR2 SASEGT.

V and J are TRBV4-1 and TRBJ2-2; D might be TRBD2 (5 bases). The CDR3 is made up of 14 amino acids. V lost 1 base, J lost 11 bases, and 14 bases lay in between. The germline V gene has CDR1 MGHRA and CDR2 YSYEKL. The DNA for the CDR3 is TGCGCCAGCAGCCAAGGGATCCCCGGGGAAGAGCTGTTTTTT. Translated, it gives CASSQGIPGEELFF.

This sequence joins TRBV6-2 or TRBV6-3 and TRBJ1-1; D may be TRBD1 (6 bases). This CDR3 is 14 amino acids long. CDR1 MNHEY and CDR2 SVGEGT come from the germline V gene. V was cut by 2 bases and J by 0 bases, with 7 bases left in between. Here the CDR3 DNA reads TGTGCCAGCAGTTACCAGGGGTTGAACACTGAAGCTTTCTTT. Protein product: CASSYQGLNTEAFF.

This clonotype was seen a handful of times. J is TRBJ1-6 and V is TRBV7-6, with D perhaps TRBD1 (5 bases). There are 14 residues in the CDR3. V shed 0 bases and J shed 8 bases, with 8 bases lying between them. Germline values: CDR1 SGHVS, CDR2 FNYEAQ. The CDR3 sequence: CASSLAGVDSPLHF. As DNA, the CDR3 is TGTGCCAGCAGCTTAGCGGGGGTAGATTCACCCCTCCACTTT.

The J gene is TRBJ2-3, the V gene TRBV2, with 10 bases that match TRBD2. The CDR3 totals 15 residues. Germline V lookup: CDR1 SNHLY, CDR2 FYNNEI. After removal of 7 bases from V and 0 bases from J, the junction contained 4 bases not matched to a gene. CDR3 bases: TGTGCCAGCACCGAGGGACTAGCGAGCACAGATACGCAGTATTTT. It is translated as CASTEGLASTDTQYF.

The chain is built from TRBV9 and TRBJ1-2, with D perhaps matching TRBD1 (6 bases). Looked up from germline, CDR1 is SGDLS and CDR2 is YYNGEE. The CDR3 extends over 15 amino acids. V dropped 7 bases and J dropped 3 bases, with 19 bases sitting between them. CDR3 bases: TGTGCCAGCGGTCTAGGACAGTCCAAAGACTATGGCTACACCTTC. Its translation: CASGLGQSKDYGYTF.

In this sample, this clonotype turned up once. This chain connects TRBV4-1 to TRBJ1-1, with D tentatively TRBD1 (6 bases). Trimming removed 4 bases at V and 3 bases at J, with 15 bases between. This CDR3 spans 15 amino acids. The germline V gene has CDR1 MGHRA and CDR2 YSYEKL. The CDR3 here is CASSRGAGRDTEAFF. CDR3 nucleotides: TGCGCCAGCAGCCGGGGGGCAGGGAGAGACACTGAAGCTTTCTTT.

The chain employs TRBV19 and TRBJ1-2; D is undetermined. The germline V and J ends were trimmed by 5 bases and 3 bases, with 10 bases remaining between them. The CDR3 extends over 13 amino acids. The germline CDR1 and CDR2 sequences are LNHDA and SQIVND (reference sequence). In nucleotides, the CDR3 is TGTGCCAGTAGTCCCACAGAGGACTATGGCTACACCTTC. It encodes CASSPTEDYGYTF. The full variable domain, rest sourced from reference TRBV19 and TRBJ1-2, is DGGITQSPKYLFRKEGQNVTLSCEQNLNHDAMYWYRQDPGQGLRLIYYSQIVNDFQKGDIAEGYSVSREKKESFPLTVTSAQKNPTAFYLCASSPTEDYGYTFGSGTRLTVV.